The 4 T cell receptor beta chains in this list originate from one sample, sequenced in a study of early stage breast cancer tumors. Sequencing used immunoSEQ multiplex PCR; TCRdb keeps in-frame clones, though not all of them. This table has 30,000 to 35,000 clones, approximately 70% appearing once. The sample was blood. These receptors came from a person aged 35-49 years with breast cancer.

This chain connects TRBV6-6 to TRBJ2-7; no firm D call. Trimming removed 0 bases at V and 0 bases at J, with 9 bases between. The CDR3 consists of 15 residues. Germline values: CDR1 MNHNY, CDR2 SVGAGI (reference sequence). CDR3 region: CASSYSPSSSYEQYF. CDR3 bases: TGTGCCAGCAGTTACTCCCCATCAAGCTCCTACGAGCAGTACTTC.

CDR3 nucleotides: TGTGCCAGCATCGATGTTAGGGGACAAGCTTTCTTT. This codes for CASIDVRGQAFF. The chain links TRBV25-1 to TRBJ1-1; D might be TRBD1 (5 bases). V was trimmed by 7 bases and J by 9 bases, leaving 15 bases between them. The CDR3 contains 12 residues. CDR1 MGHDK and CDR2 SYGVNS come from the germline V gene.

The gene calls are TRBV21-1 and TRBJ2-4; the table calls TRBD1, which could not be checked here. TRBV21-1 constitutes a pseudogene. This CDR3 has 17 amino acids. The CDR3 DNA sequence: TGTGCCAGCACCCGGGACAGGGGAACTCTAGCCAAAAACATTCAGTACTTC. Amino acid sequence: CASTRDRGTLAKNIQYF.

The chain combines TRBV28 with TRBJ2-1; D is unresolved. CDR1 MDHEN and CDR2 SYDVKM come from the germline V gene. This CDR3 has 14 amino acids. V was pared by 1 base and J by 3 bases, with 7 bases between. The CDR3 sequence is CASSLLDIYNEQFF. CDR3 nucleotides: TGTGCCAGCAGTTTATTAGATATCTACAATGAGCAGTTCTTC.